This TCR beta chain was identified in a study of blood T cell repertoires in COVID-19. Across the whole study: The origin of the acute and convalescent COVID-19 samples was the United States, Italy and Spain.

Trimming took off 1 base at V and 3 bases at J, with 9 bases between the two ends. Germline values: CDR1 SGHAT, CDR2 FQDESV (reference sequence). This CDR3 contains 14 residues. In the study's own analysis: Reference gene primer amplification gave estimated nucleated cell counts. Data came from immunoSEQ multiplex PCR; TCRdb stores just in-frame clones and leaves some out. The V and J calls and clone size are taken from that table; D and trimming were inferred from the DNA. The sample comprises approximately 260,000 clones, around 87% of which are singletons, and around 7.8% rests with the top ten. The source material was peripheral blood. The receptor's source is a man in his sixties who had recovered from COVID-19. The chain employs TRBV11-1 and TRBJ2-5, with a weak D call TRBD2 (5 bases). Here the CDR3 DNA reads TGTGCCAGCAGCTTAGGCGTGGGAGAAGAGACCCAGTACTTC. This gives the protein CASSLGVGEETQYF.